This T cell receptor beta chain originates from a study of identical twins. Study-wide points: Within monozygotic twins, out-of-frame TCR alpha sharing was underestimated by the models.

TCRdb re-derived calls from the 5' RACE reads in MiXCR, one entry per CDR3 protein. The sample carries some 1,600,000 distinct CDR3 sequences, about 32% recorded once. Regarding this clonotype: What it binds is not known.

This CDR3 is built from 19 residues. The trim removed 4 bases at V and 9 bases at J, leaving 26 bases unmatched. Germline V gene data show CDR1 as MNHEY and CDR2 as SMNVEV (reference sequence). The receptor was isolated from a newborn girl in good health. The chain couples TRBV27 to TRBJ2-7; 8 nucleotides match TRBD2. Sample: cord blood. CDR3 coding DNA: TGTGCCAGCAGTTCCCTCTCACCGGGACTAGAGACTCCCCACTCTAGGCAGTACTTC. This translates into CASSSLSPGLETPHSRQYF.